Presented here are 29 T cell receptor beta chains from one specimen sequenced in a study of shared clonotypes between healthy human individuals. Naive CD8 cells, CD45RO-negative and positively selected for CCR7, excluded terminally differentiated effector memory CD45RA+ cells. Produced via immunoSEQ multiplex PCR; TCRdb's table is partial and in-frame only. Of roughly 600,000 clones listed, more than 95% were seen once; the top ten hold approximately 0.3%. Sequencing used naive CD8+ T cells sorted from blood. The receptor source for this set is a man younger than 40 in good health.

This clone is a singleton in its sample. This chain uses TRBV7-8 with TRBJ2-7; no definite D call. The CDR3 is 11 residues long. V shed 3 bases and J shed 5 bases, with 5 bases lying between them. Per germline, CDR1 SGHVS and CDR2 FQNEAQ. CDR3 residues: CASSFADEQYF. The CDR3 bases are TGTGCCAGCAGCTTTGCAGACGAGCAGTACTTC.

The rearrangement uses TRBV15 and TRBJ2-7, with TRBD2 as a possible D gene (6 bases). Germline assignment: CDR1 LNHNV and CDR2 YYDKDF (reference sequence). The V end lost 4 bases, the J end lost 0 bases, and 10 bases lay between the germline ends. The CDR3 length is 14 residues. CDR3 in amino acids: CATSTGLVSYEQYF. CDR3 DNA: TGTGCCACCAGCACGGGACTCGTCTCCTACGAGCAGTACTTC.

The rearrangement joins TRBV18 to TRBJ2-7; D gene unclear. Germline CDR1 and CDR2: KGHSH and LQKENI. The CDR3 has 14 residues. V was trimmed by 2 bases and J by 3 bases, leaving 11 bases between them. The CDR3 loop is CASSPDPPDYEQYF. The CDR3, as DNA: TGTGCCAGCTCACCAGACCCCCCTGACTACGAGCAGTACTTC.

The genes are TRBV7-9 and TRBJ2-1, with a weak D call TRBD1 (5 bases). V lost 0 bases and J lost 3, with 12 bases in between. Germline V gene data show CDR1 as SEHNR and CDR2 as FQNEAQ (reference sequence). This CDR3 comprises 16 residues. The CDR3 bases are TGTGCCAGCAGCTTAGCGCTTTCAGGGATCTACAATGAGCAGTTCTTC. This codes for CASSLALSGIYNEQFF.

This rearrangement joins TRBV28 to TRBJ1-2, with 8 bases fitting TRBD1. The germline V gene encodes CDR1 MDHEN and CDR2 SYDVKM. This CDR3 spans 13 amino acids. V shed 5 bases, J shed 4 bases, and the junction held 3 bases outside the gene matches. The CDR3 sequence is CASSRGQAYGYTF. The CDR3 DNA reads as TGTGCCAGCAGTAGGGGACAGGCCTATGGCTACACCTTC.

The J gene is TRBJ2-6, the V gene TRBV7-9; TRBD1 is a possible D gene (6 bases). The ends were cut back, 3 bases at V and 4 bases at J, with 10 bases in the middle. The CDR3 contains 15 residues. Germline lookup yields CDR1 SEHNR and CDR2 FQNEAQ (reference sequence). CDR3 DNA sequence: TGTGCCAGCAGCTTTTGGGGGCTAGGGGCCAACGTCCTGACTTTC. Translation: CASSFWGLGANVLTF.

Written as DNA, the CDR3 is TGTGCCAGCAGTTACGGGCACGGCTACGAGCAGTACTTC. Amino acids: CASSYGHGYEQYF. The rearrangement links TRBV6-5 to TRBJ2-7; D not certain. Between the trimmed V and J ends, which lost 2 bases and 3 bases, there was a span of 8 bases. Germline V lookup: CDR1 MNHEY, CDR2 SVGAGI. The CDR3 totals 13 residues.

The chain links TRBV27 to TRBJ2-7, with 10 bases matching TRBD1. The V gene end was trimmed by 9 bases and the J gene end by 5 bases; junction bases not matched to a gene: 7. This CDR3 comprises 13 residues. CDR1 and CDR2 from the germline V gene are MNHEY and SMNVEV (reference sequence). The CDR3 reads CASTGTGVNEQYF. In DNA, the CDR3 is TGTGCCAGTACCGGGACAGGGGTTAACGAGCAGTACTTC.

V is TRBV7-9 and J is TRBJ2-1, with D possibly being TRBD2 (5 bases). Trimming removed 5 bases at V and 6 bases at J, with 29 bases between. CDR3 length: 19 residues. In germline, CDR1 is SEHNR, CDR2 FQNEAQ (reference sequence). The CDR3 spells CASSPPFNVTGMRLNEQFF. In DNA form, the CDR3 reads TGTGCCAGCAGCCCCCCGTTCAACGTGACGGGGATGCGCCTCAATGAGCAGTTCTTC.

The chain is built from TRBV4-3 and TRBJ2-1; 10 bases map to TRBD2. The CDR3 covers 18 residues. Germline V gives CDR1 LGHNA, CDR2 YSLEER. J gave up 9 bases and V 1 base, and 15 bases lay outside the gene matches. CDR3 loop: CASSQGLAGEFGFGEQFF. CDR3 sequence (DNA): TGCGCCAGCAGCCAAGGGCTAGCGGGAGAGTTCGGGTTTGGTGAGCAGTTCTTC.

The V call is TRBV29-1, the J call TRBJ2-7; D gene unclear. The V gene's germline CDR1 is SQVTM and CDR2 ANQGSEA. CDR3 length: 13 amino acids. V was cut by 7 bases and J by 1 base, with 14 bases left in between. The CDR3 protein is CSARTADSYEQYF. CDR3 nucleotides: TGCAGCGCCCGGACGGCAGATTCCTACGAGCAGTACTTC.

This chain joins TRBV12-5 and TRBJ2-1; 14 positions agree with TRBD2. The germline CDR1 and CDR2 sequences are LGHNT and FRNRAP. The length of the CDR3 is 15 residues. Germline trimming cut 3 bases from V and 6 bases from J; bases unmatched to any gene: 1. The CDR3 nucleotides are TGTGCTAGTGGTTTCGGGACTAGCGGGAGCAATGAGCAGTTCTTC. Translated, it gives CASGFGTSGSNEQFF.

The gene calls are TRBV10-3 and TRBJ2-1, with D possibly matching TRBD2 (5 bases). The length of the CDR3 is 16 residues. Germline CDR1 reads ENHRY; CDR2 reads SYGVKD. The V end lost 6 bases, the J end lost 1 base, and 16 bases lay between the germline ends. This chain's CDR3 is CAISPGGQLSYNEQFF. CDR3 bases: TGTGCCATCAGCCCAGGAGGTCAGCTATCCTACAATGAGCAGTTCTTC.

V gene TRBV13 combines with J gene TRBJ1-4, with D possibly TRBD1 on 5 matching bases. This CDR3 has 12 amino acids. Per germline, CDR1 PRHDT and CDR2 FYEKMQ (reference sequence). The germline V and J ends were trimmed by 1 base and 8 bases, with 5 bases remaining between them. CDR3 residues: CASSLEGEKLFF. The CDR3 coding sequence is TGTGCCAGCAGCTTAGAGGGGGAAAAACTGTTTTTT. The whole variable domain, remainder taken from reference TRBV13 and TRBJ1-4, is AAGVIQSPRHLIKEKRETATLKCYPIPRHDTVYWYQQGPGQDPQFLISFYEKMQSDKGSIPDRFSAQQFSDYHSELNMSSLELGDSALYFCASSLEGEKLFFGSGTQLSVL.

The chain joins TRBV27 to TRBJ2-2, with D tentatively TRBD2 (5 bases). V was cut by 3 bases and J by 7 bases, with 15 bases left in between. Germline assignment: CDR1 MNHEY and CDR2 SMNVEV (reference sequence). CDR3 size: 15 residues. The CDR3 DNA reads as TGTGCCAGCAGTTTTGGTAGCGAATATAGCGGGGAGCTGTTTTTT. Amino acids: CASSFGSEYSGELFF.

The chain has TRBV11-2 and TRBJ1-5; TRBD1 is a possible D gene (5 bases). The CDR3 is 15 amino acids. Germline lookup yields CDR1 SGHAT and CDR2 FQNNGV. Trimming cost V 5 bases and J 0 bases, with 11 bases left between them. The CDR3 DNA reads as TGTGCCAGCAGCCCTCAGGGTAATAGCAATCAGCCCCAGCATTTT. Its protein product is CASSPQGNSNQPQHF.

The rearrangement joins TRBV9 to TRBJ1-2, with D unclear. This CDR3 has 15 amino acids. Germline V gene sequence: CDR1 SGDLS, CDR2 YYNGEE. V was clipped by 0 bases and J by 4 bases, with 13 bases between them. The CDR3 coding sequence is TGTGCCAGCAGCGTAGAAGGTCATCCTGGCTATGGCTACACCTTC. Translating it yields CASSVEGHPGYGYTF.

Concerning this clone: Other DNA sequences in the sample encode the same CDR3. The rearrangement joins TRBV7-9 to TRBJ2-7; D might be TRBD2 (5 bases). Germline V gene sequence: CDR1 SEHNR, CDR2 FQNEAQ (reference sequence). The CDR3 covers 13 residues. V was trimmed by 1 base and J by 6 bases, leaving 10 bases between them. CDR3 nucleotides: TGTGCCAGCAGCTTAGGAGGGCGTGGCGAGCAGTACTTC. Protein product: CASSLGGRGEQYF.

J is TRBJ2-3 and V is TRBV10-1; 8 nucleotides match TRBD1. The CDR3 consists of 11 residues. The germline V gene encodes CDR1 WNHNN and CDR2 SYGVQD (reference sequence). The junction had 3 bases not matched to a gene; V was cut back by 10 bases and J by 6 bases. The DNA of the CDR3 is TGCGCCACCCGGGACAGGGATACGCAGTATTTT. Its protein product is CATRDRDTQYF.

The genes are TRBV7-9 and TRBJ2-7; 13 positions match TRBD2. V shed 6 bases, J shed 0 bases, and the junction held 8 bases outside the gene matches. This CDR3 region has 17 residues. Per the germline V gene, CDR1 is SEHNR and CDR2 is FQNEAQ (reference sequence). The CDR3 nucleotides are TGTGCCAGCAGAGGACTAGCGGGAGACGTAAGCTCCTACGAGCAGTACTTC. It yields the protein CASRGLAGDVSSYEQYF.

The sample holds one count of this clone. The rearrangement uses TRBV7-9 and TRBJ2-2, with 9 bases matching TRBD2. Germline CDR1 SEHNR, CDR2 FQNEAQ (reference sequence). The CDR3 contains 16 residues. Trimming took 4 bases from V and 4 from J; bases not matched to a gene: 7. This CDR3 reads CASSSRLAVSTGELFF. The CDR3 coding sequence is TGTGCCAGCAGCTCACGACTAGCGGTTTCCACCGGGGAGCTGTTTTTT. The entire variable domain, with the rest obtained from reference TRBV7-9 and TRBJ2-2, is as follows: DTGVSQNPRHKITKRGQNVTFRCDPISEHNRLYWYRQTLGQGPEFLTYFQNEAQLEKSRLLSDRFSAERPKGSFSTLEIQRTEQGDSAMYLCASSSRLAVSTGELFFGEGSRLTVL.

CDR3 amino acids: CASSQNMRGLAPKTDTQYF. The CDR3 DNA follows: TGTGCCAGCAGCCAGAATATGAGGGGACTAGCGCCGAAGACAGATACGCAGTATTTT. This chain joins TRBV7-2 and TRBJ2-3, with TRBD2 matching 10 bases. The CDR3 loop spans 19 amino acids. V was pared by 5 bases and J by 3 bases, with 17 bases of the junction left unmatched. Germline CDR1 is SGHTA and CDR2 is FQGNSA.

The rearrangement links TRBV11-2 to TRBJ2-1; 12 positions match TRBD2. The CDR3 runs to 17 residues. Germline-derived CDR1 and CDR2 are SGHAT and FQNNGV. Trimming removed 2 bases from V and 6 bases from J; junction bases left unmatched: 8. This CDR3 is CASSLLARTSGVNEQFF. The CDR3 nucleotides read TGTGCCAGCAGCTTACTAGCCCGGACTAGCGGGGTCAATGAGCAGTTCTTC.

The chain links TRBV7-9 to TRBJ2-7, with 10 bases that match TRBD2. The germline V gene encodes CDR1 SEHNR and CDR2 FQNEAQ (reference sequence). The V segment lost 4 bases and the J segment 0 bases; nucleotides outside the gene matches: 3. This CDR3 has 15 amino acids. The CDR3 spells CASSSTSGNSYEQYF. The CDR3 DNA follows: TGTGCCAGCAGCTCCACTAGCGGGAACTCCTACGAGCAGTACTTC.

This clone appeared a single time. A much larger clone lies one base from this, so it may be a read error. This same CDR3 is encoded by further DNA sequences in the sample. The CDR3 loop reads CASSLLGDEQFF. The CDR3 nucleotides are TGTGCCAGCAGTTTATTGGGTGATGAGCAGTTCTTC. The chain is built from TRBV27 and TRBJ2-1, with unresolved D. Trimming took 1 base from V and 8 from J, leaving 6 bases between them. Per germline, CDR1 MNHEY and CDR2 SMNVEV (reference sequence). CDR3 size: 12 residues.

For this clone: Distinct nucleotide sequences in the sample also encode this CDR3. The chain recombines TRBV7-9 with TRBJ1-1; D not certain. The CDR3 is 14 residues long. The germline V gene encodes CDR1 SEHNR and CDR2 FQNEAQ (reference sequence). V was pared by 0 bases and J by 1 base, with 6 bases between. CDR3: CASSLASANTEAFF. In DNA form, the CDR3 reads TGTGCCAGCAGCTTAGCTTCGGCGAACACTGAAGCTTTCTTT.

J is TRBJ2-7 and V is TRBV5-1; 9 bases fit TRBD2. This CDR3 is built from 17 residues. Germline V gene data show CDR1 as SGHRS and CDR2 as YFSETQ. With V trimmed by 5 bases and J by 2 bases, 14 bases remained unmatched. The CDR3, as DNA: TGCGCCAGCAGGCCAGGGCTAGCGGGACCAACCCCCTACGAGCAGTACTTC. Protein product: CASRPGLAGPTPYEQYF.

This chain connects TRBV6-1 to TRBJ2-5, with a possible D match to TRBD2 (5 bases). Germline V gives CDR1 MNHNS, CDR2 SASEGT. Trimming pared 3 bases from V and 7 bases from J, leaving 15 bases between. This CDR3 is built from 14 residues. CDR3 sequence: CASSDLELDATQYF. CDR3 DNA: TGTGCCAGCAGTGATTTGGAACTAGATGCGACCCAGTACTTC.

The rearrangement joins TRBV7-8 to TRBJ2-2; perhaps TRBD2 as D (5 bases). The V end lost 7 bases, the J end lost 0 bases, and 15 bases lay between the germline ends. The germline V gene has CDR1 SGHVS and CDR2 FQNEAQ. This CDR3 contains 16 residues. DNA for the CDR3: TGTGCCAGCAAATATCAGCGGATCACGAACACCGGGGAGCTGTTTTTT. Protein: CASKYQRITNTGELFF.